The next 7 T cell receptor beta chains were all read from a single sample in a study of blood T cell repertoires in COVID-19 (dated by TCRdb to between 2020 and 2021). The library relied on the immunoSEQ multiplex PCR assay. Held by TCRdb, this immuneACCESS table contains in-frame sequences only and omits some clones. Under half of the omission traces to an unresolved V gene where checked; the cause of the rest is unknown. In this sample the table shows fewer than 300,000 clones, 83% of which occur a single time. The top ten hold 8% to 9.5% of the sample. The specimen sequenced was peripheral blood. Receptors were obtained from a woman in her fifties or sixties who had recovered from COVID-19.

The J gene is TRBJ2-7, the V gene TRBV4-3; 10 bases map to TRBD2. The J segment lost 4 bases and the V segment lost 4 bases, leaving 7 bases of the junction unmatched. CDR3 length equals 15 residues. Germline loops: CDR1 LGHNA, CDR2 YSLEER. CDR3 region: CASSLSSGRSYEQYF. The CDR3 region has the DNA TGCGCCAGCAGCCTCTCTAGCGGGAGATCGTACGAGCAGTACTTC.

The CDR3 DNA reads as TGTGCCAGCAGTGGGACAGGGGGCGCAGATACGCAGTATTTT. This translates into CASSGTGGADTQYF. The chain uses TRBV6-2 or TRBV6-3 and TRBJ2-3; TRBD1 matches 12 bases. J lost 4 bases, V lost 5 bases, and 1 base had no gene match. The CDR3 loop spans 14 amino acids. Germline loops: CDR1 MNHEY, CDR2 SVGEGT.

The chain couples TRBV4-1 to TRBJ2-3; 8 nucleotides line up with TRBD2. J lost 0 bases, V lost 8 bases, and 10 bases had no gene match. Germline-derived CDR1 and CDR2 are MGHRA and YSYEKL. This CDR3 has 16 amino acids. In nucleotides, the CDR3 is TGCGCCAGCGGCCGGGCTAGCGGGTCGAGCACAGATACGCAGTATTTT. Translated, it gives CASGRASGSSTDTQYF.

CDR3 residues: CAWWRGGYTF. The CDR3 DNA reads as TGTGCCTGGTGGCGGGGTGGCTACACCTTC. The chain joins TRBV30 to TRBJ1-2, with D uncertain. This CDR3 spans 10 amino acids. Germline V lookup: CDR1 GTSNPN, CDR2 SVGIG (reference sequence). With 5 bases removed from V and 7 bases from J, the gap between germline ends came to 8 bases.

V gene TRBV4-3 combines with J gene TRBJ2-2; 8 nucleotides line up with TRBD1. Unmatched junction bases numbered 5, after V lost 4 bases and J lost 1 base. CDR1 and CDR2 (germline): LGHNA, YSLEER. CDR3 length: 16 amino acids. In DNA, the CDR3 is TGCGCCAGCAGCCTTACAGGGGGGAAGAACACCGGGGAGCTGTTTTTT. Its protein product is CASSLTGGKNTGELFF.

On this clone: The sample carries other DNA sequences with the same CDR3. V gene TRBV19 combines with J gene TRBJ2-2; the match to TRBD2 covers 8 bases. The CDR3 extends over 16 amino acids. Germline-derived CDR1 and CDR2 are LNHDA and SQIVND (reference sequence). Unmatched junction bases numbered 10, after V lost 7 bases and J lost 3 bases. The CDR3 sequence: CASTPSGGGHTGELFF. The CDR3 DNA reads as TGTGCCAGTACCCCATCGGGGGGGGGCCACACCGGGGAGCTGTTTTTT.

The V gene is TRBV18, the J gene TRBJ2-5; TRBD1 agrees at 9 bases. The CDR3 loop spans 16 amino acids. V lost 0 bases to trimming and J lost 4 bases; unmatched junction nucleotides: 6. Germline CDR1 and CDR2: KGHSH and LQKENI. The CDR3 loop reads CASSPPGTGRGETQYF. In DNA, the CDR3 is TGTGCCAGCTCACCACCGGGGACAGGGAGGGGAGAGACCCAGTACTTC.